This is a list of T cell receptor beta chains from one sample in a study of Ad26.COV2.S vaccination and SARS-CoV-2 variants. The data were produced by immunoSEQ multiplex PCR, yet TCRdb's version contains in-frame clones alone and is incomplete. This table has about 400,000 clones, 70% to 90% appearing once. The source was peripheral blood, collected in a trial of Ad26.COV2.S vaccine versus placebo. All receptors come from a person between 18 and 60 years old who received the Ad26.COV2.S COVID-19 vaccine or a placebo. Each CDR3 is given with its conserved first and last residue. Fields, in order: J gene, D gene, clone size, V gene, CDR3 DNA, CDR3 protein. D genes are given only for firm matches. A clone size is listed for some rows: how often the clone was seen (once, few, many), or a class if it is expanded.

>TRBJ2-6|NA|NA|TRBV7-9
TGTGCCAGCAGCTTTGACACAGGCAGCTCTGGGGCCAACGTCCTGACTTTC
CASSFDTGSSGANVLTF
>TRBJ2-1|TRBD2|NA|TRBV29-1
TGCAGCGTTGATACTAGCGGGAACTACAATGAGCAGTTCTTC
CSVDTSGNYNEQFF
>TRBJ2-1|NA|NA|TRBV28
TGTGCAGCAAGGGCGATAAGCTCCTACAATGAGCAGTTCTTC
CAARAISSYNEQFF
>TRBJ1-6|NA|NA|TRBV6-5
TGTGCCAGTACTTTACCGGGGGTACCTAATTCACCCCTCCACTTT
CASTLPGVPNSPLHF
>TRBJ2-3|NA|few|TRBV29-1
TGCAGCGTTGCGGCTAGCGCAGATACGCAGTATTTT
CSVAASADTQYF
>TRBJ2-7|NA|NA|TRBV27
TGTGCCAGCAGTAAGGGGGGCTACGAGCAGTACTTC
CASSKGGYEQYF
>TRBJ2-2|NA|NA|TRBV7-2
TGTGCCAGCAGCTCCGGCGAGGCCGGGGAGCTGTTTTTT
CASSSGEAGELFF
>TRBJ2-1|NA|NA|TRBV28
TGTGCCAGCAGTCCCCTCGAGGGCCGCCCCTACAATGAGCAGTTCTTC
CASSPLEGRPYNEQFF
>TRBJ1-1|NA|NA|TRBV28
TGTGCCAGCAGTCCTTCTGGGGGGAACACTGAAGCTTTCTTT
CASSPSGGNTEAFF
>TRBJ2-1|NA|NA|TRBV19
TGTGCCAGTAGTCGGAGCGGGCGAGGGGACAATGAGCAGTTCTTC
CASSRSGRGDNEQFF
>TRBJ2-7|NA|few|TRBV9
TGTGCCAGCAGCGTCGGGACTTCCTCTACGCAGCAGTACTTC
CASSVGTSSTQQYF
>TRBJ2-2|NA|once|TRBV7-8
TGTGCCAGCAGCTTGGGGGGGAACACCGGGGAGCTGTTTTTT
CASSLGGNTGELFF
>TRBJ1-2|TRBD1|NA|TRBV28
TGTGCCAGCACTATCCAGGGGGCGCGCGGCTACACCTTC
CASTIQGARGYTF
>TRBJ1-6|NA|NA|TRBV28
TGTGCCAGCAGAGGACACGTGGGAGGGAATTCACCCCTCCACTTT
CASRGHVGGNSPLHF
>TRBJ1-1|TRBD1|NA|TRBV5-4
TGTGCCAGCAGCCTTCGGACAGGGGGTGAAGCTTTCTTT
CASSLRTGGEAFF
>TRBJ1-2|TRBD1|once|TRBV30
TGTGCCTGGAGTGGAGACAGGGGGAACTATGGCTACACCTTC
CAWSGDRGNYGYTF
>TRBJ1-2|NA|once|TRBV28
TGTGCCAGCAGTTCAGGGGCCTTGGGGGGAGTGGACTATGGCTACACCTTC
CASSSGALGGVDYGYTF
>TRBJ2-4|NA|NA|TRBV4-2
TGTGCCAGCAGCCAAGGTCTTACAGGGCCTTTAGCCAAAAACATTCAGTACTTC
CASSQGLTGPLAKNIQYF